This T cell receptor beta chain emerged from a study of T-cell memory formation after mild COVID-19. In the study overall: TCR clusters were largely donor specific.

TCR alpha and TCR beta cDNA libraries with sample barcodes and UMIs came from 5'RACE using constant-segment primers. TCRdb reanalysed the 5' RACE reads using MiXCR and keeps one entry per CDR3 protein. The sample contains some 330,000 distinct CDR3 sequences, under 25% of which appear only once. Looked up from germline, CDR1 is MNHNS and CDR2 is SASEGT. V shed 7 bases and J shed 1 base, with 10 bases lying between them. This CDR3 is 13 amino acids long. Study-wide points: Clones that contracted from day 15 to 85 had balanced CD4/CD8; later expanders were CD4+ biased. Certain responding clones were present in pre-infection memory, suggesting participation of cross-reactive memory.

A remark on this clonotype: The antigen remains undetermined.

The chain carries TRBV6-1 and TRBJ1-1, with D uncertain. The sequence was obtained from an adult woman who had mild COVID-19 (a few samples of this study predate the infection). Cell type and time point are not known. The sequenced sample consisted of PBMCs or a T cell subset sorted from them (not recorded which). DNA for the CDR3: TGTGCCAGCACGGCGGAACCGAACACTGAAGCTTTCTTT. Its translation is CASTAEPNTEAFF.